A single sample gave rise to the 19 T cell receptor beta chains below, sequenced in a study of T cells in tuberculosis. Using immunoSEQ multiplex PCR, the repertoire was profiled, and TCRdb retains in-frame clones only, with some absent. The repertoire holds roughly 29,000 clones, with more than 85% as singletons. The sample taken for sequencing was PBMCs. The origin of the receptors is a donor aged 5 to 30 with latent tuberculosis or without tuberculosis infection.

The chain links TRBV4-1 to TRBJ1-5; D unclear. Trimming cost V 8 bases and J 1 base, with 15 bases left between them. The CDR3 covers 15 residues. CDR1 is MGHRA and CDR2 is YSYEKL in the germline V gene. The DNA of the CDR3 is TGCGCCAGCGGACTGTGGGTAGCGAGCAATCAGCCCCAGCATTTT. Translating it yields CASGLWVASNQPQHF.

This chain links TRBV10-3 with TRBJ1-3; 9 positions match TRBD1. Losses at the gene ends were 9 bases for V and 0 bases for J; bases not matched to a gene: 6. The CDR3 loop spans 15 amino acids. CDR1 is ENHRY and CDR2 is SYGVKD in the germline V gene. The CDR3 sequence is CAIGQGSYSGNTIYF. The CDR3 region has the DNA TGTGCCATAGGACAGGGGTCATACTCTGGAAACACCATATATTTT.

This chain connects TRBV7-8 to TRBJ2-3; possibly TRBD2 for D (6 bases). Trimming stripped 9 bases from V and 10 bases from J, with 20 bases between. This CDR3 comprises 13 residues. CDR1 SGHVS and CDR2 FQNEAQ come from the germline V gene. Written as DNA, the CDR3 is TGTGCCAGTACGGCGGGGTCCCGGAGGGCGCAGTATTTT. It is translated as CASTAGSRRAQYF. Full variable domain (rest looked up from reference TRBV7-8 and TRBJ2-3): GAGVSQSPRYKVAKRGQDVALRCDPISGHVSLFWYQQALGQGPEFLTYFQNEAQLDKSGLPSDRFFAERPEGSVSTLKIQRTQQEDSAVYLCASTAGSRRAQYFGPGTRLTVL.

This clone was recorded once. The chain joins TRBV29-1 to TRBJ2-5; 7 nucleotides match TRBD2. The germline V gene encodes CDR1 SQVTM and CDR2 ANQGSEA. V was clipped by 6 bases and J by 5 bases; unmatched bases: 15. The CDR3 extends over 15 amino acids. The CDR3 sequence: CSVALISGKGETQYF. DNA for the CDR3: TGCAGCGTGGCCCTTATCAGCGGGAAAGGGGAGACCCAGTACTTC.

The chain has TRBV28 and TRBJ1-5, with 7 bases fitting TRBD1. V dropped 6 bases and J dropped 6; count of bases not matched to a gene: 11. Germline CDR1 reads MDHEN; CDR2 reads SYDVKM. The CDR3 totals 15 residues. The CDR3 region is CASSSLDRVGQPQHF. As DNA, the CDR3 is TGTGCCAGCAGCTCCCTTGACAGGGTTGGTCAGCCCCAGCATTTT.

V usage is TRBV19 and J usage is TRBJ2-7; D gene uncertain. Trimming cost V 1 base and J 0 bases, with 4 bases left between them. Germline CDR1 reads LNHDA; CDR2 reads SQIVND (reference sequence). This CDR3 spans 13 amino acids. In DNA form, the CDR3 reads TGTGCCAGTAGTATAGGACACTCCTACGAGCAGTACTTC. Its translation is CASSIGHSYEQYF.

The chain has TRBV5-4 and TRBJ1-1; a possible D gene is TRBD1 (5 bases). V lost 6 bases to trimming and J lost 0 bases, with 12 bases between them. This CDR3 has 14 residues. Germline CDR1 and CDR2: SGHNT and YYREEE (reference sequence). CDR3 nucleotide sequence: TGTGCCAGCAATCTCGGGGGGATGAACACTGAAGCTTTCTTT. Its protein is CASNLGGMNTEAFF.

CDR3 residues: CAWSPREPSNEQFF. CDR3 coding DNA: TGTGCCTGGAGTCCACGAGAACCCTCCAATGAGCAGTTCTTC. V usage is TRBV30 and J usage is TRBJ2-1; D not resolved. Germline V gene sequence: CDR1 GTSNPN, CDR2 SVGIG (reference sequence). Trimming removed 2 bases from V and 6 bases from J, with 14 bases in between. This CDR3 contains 14 residues.

The chain couples TRBV23-1 to TRBJ2-7, with 7 bases identical to TRBD1. TRBV23-1 is filed as an ORF, its function uncertain. The CDR3 length is 14 residues. Trimming at V came to 7 bases and at J to 4 bases, leaving 10 bases not matched to a gene. The CDR3 DNA reads TGCGCCAGCAAAGACGGGACAGTAGCGTACGAGCAGTACTTC. It encodes CASKDGTVAYEQYF.

The chain carries TRBV11-3 and TRBJ2-7; 8 nucleotides align to TRBD1. The CDR3 covers 16 residues. V shed 5 bases, J shed 4 bases, and the junction held 13 bases outside the gene matches. The V gene's germline CDR1 is SGHNT and CDR2 YENEEA. The CDR3 DNA reads as TGTGCCAGCAGCCGCCCCTCTGACAGGGGATTGTACGAGCAGTACTTC. Translation: CASSRPSDRGLYEQYF.

The CDR3 protein is CAISIQGSTGELFF. CDR3 bases: TGTGCCATCAGTATCCAGGGTAGCACCGGGGAGCTGTTTTTT. The chain uses TRBV10-3 and TRBJ2-2, with a possible D match to TRBD1 (5 bases). CDR1 is ENHRY and CDR2 is SYGVKD in the germline V gene. The CDR3 extends over 14 amino acids. The V end lost 5 bases, the J end lost 4 bases, and 11 bases lay between the germline ends.

J is TRBJ1-5 and V is TRBV19; a possible D gene is TRBD1 (6 bases). Germline V gives CDR1 LNHDA, CDR2 SQIVND (reference sequence). V gave up 7 bases and J gave up 2 bases, with 18 bases separating them. There are 16 residues in the CDR3. CDR3 sequence: CASTTPPGVGNQPQHF. For the CDR3, the DNA is TGTGCCAGTACTACACCCCCAGGGGTCGGCAATCAGCCCCAGCATTTT.

This chain joins TRBV5-1 and TRBJ2-3; D may be TRBD1 (8 bases). Germline V gene data show CDR1 as SGHRS and CDR2 as YFSETQ. There are 17 residues in the CDR3. With 3 bases removed from V and 3 bases from J, the gap between germline ends came to 20 bases. In DNA form, the CDR3 reads TGCGCCAGCAGCTCCAATAACAGGGGGGGTGAGACAGATACGCAGTATTTT. This codes for CASSSNNRGGETDTQYF. The full variable domain, in which reference TRBV5-1 and TRBJ2-3 provide the parts outside the CDR3, is KAGVTQTPRYLIKTRGQQVTLSCSPISGHRSVSWYQQTPGQGLQFLFEYFSETQRNKGNFPGRFSGRQFSNSRSEMNVSTLELGDSALYLCASSSNNRGGETDTQYFGPGTRLTVL.

The chain employs TRBV30 and TRBJ1-1; unclear D gene. Germline V gene sequence: CDR1 GTSNPN, CDR2 SVGIG (reference sequence). This CDR3 contains 13 residues. The V gene lost 1 base and the J gene lost 5 bases, with 11 bases spanning the gap. The CDR3 loop reads CAWSDRTFTEAFF. The CDR3 DNA sequence: TGTGCCTGGAGTGACCGGACTTTTACTGAAGCTTTCTTT.

The chain uses TRBV11-2 and TRBJ1-1; TRBD1 aligns across 9 bases. V was clipped by 3 bases and J by 5 bases; unmatched bases: 7. The CDR3 sequence is 15 residues long. Germline CDR1 SGHAT, CDR2 FQNNGV. DNA for the CDR3: TGTGCCAGCAGCTTGGACGGACAGGGGCGGACTGAAGCTTTCTTT. Amino acid sequence: CASSLDGQGRTEAFF.

V usage is TRBV10-3 and J usage is TRBJ2-1; 8 positions match TRBD2. J gave up 5 bases and V 10 bases, and 13 bases lay outside the gene matches. There are 15 residues in the CDR3. Germline assignment: CDR1 ENHRY and CDR2 SYGVKD. The DNA for the CDR3 is TGTGCCAGTTTTTCACCGGGACTAGGGGACAATGAGCAGTTCTTC. Translation gives CASFSPGLGDNEQFF.

V is TRBV4-1 and J is TRBJ2-7, with 8 nucleotides matching TRBD2. The germline gives CDR1 MGHRA, CDR2 YSYEKL. The V gene end was trimmed by 1 base and the J gene end by 6 bases; junction bases not matched to a gene: 2. The CDR3 spans 13 residues. CDR3 region: CASSQAAGVEQYF. The CDR3 region has the DNA TGCGCCAGCAGCCAAGCAGCGGGAGTCGAGCAGTACTTC.

The V and J genes are TRBV27 and TRBJ1-3, with a weak D call TRBD1 (6 bases). Germline CDR1 and CDR2: MNHEY and SMNVEV (reference sequence). The V end was cut by 5 bases, the J end by 0 bases, with 14 bases between. The CDR3 spans 16 residues. The CDR3 is CASSPSTGLSGNTIYF. In nucleotides, the CDR3 is TGTGCCAGCAGTCCGTCGACAGGCCTCTCTGGAAACACCATATATTTT.

In this sample, this clone turned up a few times. V and J are TRBV28 and TRBJ2-1, with TRBD2 identical over 10 bases. This CDR3 has 16 residues. Trimming at V came to 5 bases and at J to 2 bases, leaving 6 bases not matched to a gene. Germline V gene sequence: CDR1 MDHEN, CDR2 SYDVKM. This CDR3 is CASSKPSGGAYNEQFF. The DNA of the CDR3 is TGTGCCAGCAGTAAACCCAGCGGGGGGGCCTACAATGAGCAGTTCTTC.